This T cell receptor beta chain was sequenced during a study of T cell repertoires in cytomegalovirus infection. Study-level findings and limits: CMV-specific TCR beta clonotypes restricted by HLA-C dominated the ex vivo response.

This clonotype was counted a few times. As yet, its antigen is unknown. Germline V gene sequence: CDR1 SEHNR, CDR2 FQNEAQ (reference sequence). CDR3 length: 13 amino acids. V lost 1 base, J lost 6 bases, and 3 bases stayed unmatched. One entry per CDR3 protein, called by TCRdb with MiXCR from the reads. Counted here are around 540,000 distinct CDR3 sequences, 30% to 40% occurring once; the ten biggest clones make up roughly a sixth. This sequence was found in a human donor in good health (CMV status not recorded). Some clones in this sample may be carry-over from other donors' samples. The chain has TRBV7-9 and TRBJ2-7; 7 bases align to TRBD1. Sequencing used cultured PBMCs, obtained from culture after CMV antigen stimulation. The CDR3 region has the DNA TGTGCCAGCAGCTTAGGGGCAGGGGGCGAGCAGTACGTC. This translates into CASSLGAGGEQYV.